A selection of T cell receptor beta chains follows, all from one sample in a study of blood T cells in healthy people across ages. TCRdb re-called the 5' RACE reads with MiXCR, one entry per CDR3 protein. Seen here are around 1,500,000 distinct CDR3 sequences, roughly 45% observed once, and the top ten hold 6.5% to 10%. Material: blood. These receptor sequences come from a woman aged 18-29 years in good health. Each CDR3 is given with its conserved first and last residue.

V gene,CDR3 protein
TRBV11-2,CASSLHSPTLQETQYF
TRBV12-3/TRBV12-4,CASRGSDNSNQPQHF
TRBV6-6,CASSSKLSTGKASPLHF
TRBV7-8,CASGHGQGASGYTF
TRBV4-2,CASSQDYSQVYGYTF
TRBV4-1,CASSRGAQGTDAQYF
TRBV30,CAWSVGGGNSYEQYF
TRBV30,CAWSVVQETQYF
TRBV6-1,CASRKEAYEQYF
TRBV5-1,CASSLDRGAPNTEAFF
TRBV20-1,CSASGINSYEQYF
TRBV5-1,CASSSGPATEQYF
TRBV5-5,CASSPRALGEKLFF
TRBV20-1,CSPLAASTDTQYF
TRBV6-5,CASSRDRIGGYTF
TRBV20-1,CSAIPRDSSYEQYF
TRBV20-1,CSATPGALNYGYTF
TRBV6-5,CASRLGLSEAFF
TRBV20-1,CSARALQGQETQYF
TRBV5-1,CASSVDLAGQQYF
TRBV20-1,CSADRTSGGPLQETQYF
TRBV4-2,CASRQGGGTDTQYF
TRBV10-3,CAISENYRGGYTF
TRBV20-1,CSASPAVANYGYTF
TRBV2,CASSTGRLNTEAFF
TRBV12-3/TRBV12-4,CASNNGGFRSYEQYF
TRBV20-1,CSARKGGITDTQYF
TRBV29-1,CSAGQSQETQYF
TRBV28,CASSATGVLEKLFF
TRBV28,CASSPIPQGLDEKLFF
TRBV24-1,CATSDSGTGGDGGYTF
TRBV20-1,CSAREGSGLVHF
TRBV7-9,CASPSGVFTDTQYF
TRBV11-1,CASSAGTSKETQYF
TRBV7-9,CASSLDLRAPRYF
TRBV28,CASSFAGTGTYEQYF
TRBV27,CASSPGTGGAKTQYF
TRBV7-3,CASSLYAGPSSYEQYF
TRBV4-1,CASSHGLRKGSGFNEKLFF
TRBV10-2,CASSPGIDNEQFF
TRBV20-1,CSAIGGRAANVLTF
TRBV7-2,CASSEKGTSGTTDTQYF
TRBV5-1,CASSLDIGGLLNEQFF
TRBV4-2,CASSHQREEQFF
TRBV12-3/TRBV12-4,CASCVTDTQYF
TRBV12-3/TRBV12-4,CASSLLSILAEEQFF
TRBV5-1,CASSLTSLNEQFF
TRBV11-2,CASSPSRRRLAEYNEQFF
TRBV10-3,CAISESSPSDSTDTQYF
TRBV28,CASGPGRVEEKLFF
TRBV7-9,CASSFGTLNQPQHF
TRBV18,CAGSPPTSGSIEQYF
TRBV6-5,CASSSTGVTTDTQYF
TRBV7-6,CASSLGTMQETQYF